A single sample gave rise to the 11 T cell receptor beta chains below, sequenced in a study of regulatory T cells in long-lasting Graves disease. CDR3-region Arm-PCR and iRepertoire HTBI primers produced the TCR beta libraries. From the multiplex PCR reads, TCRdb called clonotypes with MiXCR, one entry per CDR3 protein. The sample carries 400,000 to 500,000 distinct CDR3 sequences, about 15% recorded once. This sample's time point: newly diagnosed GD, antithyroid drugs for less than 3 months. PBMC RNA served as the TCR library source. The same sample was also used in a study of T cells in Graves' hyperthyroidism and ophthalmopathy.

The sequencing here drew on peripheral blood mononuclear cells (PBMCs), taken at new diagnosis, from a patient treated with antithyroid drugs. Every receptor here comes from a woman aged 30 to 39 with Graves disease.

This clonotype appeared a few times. The CDR3: CASRVEDTQYF. The CDR3 DNA reads TGTGCCAGCAGAGTGGAGGATACGCAGTATTTT. The V gene is TRBV25-1, the J gene TRBJ2-3; D gene uncertain. Germline loops: CDR1 MGHDK, CDR2 SYGVNS. V was clipped by 6 bases and J by 6 bases, with 7 bases between them. This CDR3 has 11 residues.

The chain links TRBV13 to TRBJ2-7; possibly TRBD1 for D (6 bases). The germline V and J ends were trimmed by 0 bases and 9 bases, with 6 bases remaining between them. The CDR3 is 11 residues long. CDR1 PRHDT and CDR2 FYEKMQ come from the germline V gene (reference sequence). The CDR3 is CASSLGTGQYF. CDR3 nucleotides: TGTGCCAGCAGCTTAGGGACAGGGCAGTACTTC.

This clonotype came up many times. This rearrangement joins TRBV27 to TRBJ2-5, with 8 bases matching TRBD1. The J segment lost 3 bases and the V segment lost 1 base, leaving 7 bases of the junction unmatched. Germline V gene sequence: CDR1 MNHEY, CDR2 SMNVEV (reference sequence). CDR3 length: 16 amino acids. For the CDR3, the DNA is TGTGCCAGCAGTTTATTTGGGACAGGAACTGAAGAGACCCAGTACTTC. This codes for CASSLFGTGTEETQYF.

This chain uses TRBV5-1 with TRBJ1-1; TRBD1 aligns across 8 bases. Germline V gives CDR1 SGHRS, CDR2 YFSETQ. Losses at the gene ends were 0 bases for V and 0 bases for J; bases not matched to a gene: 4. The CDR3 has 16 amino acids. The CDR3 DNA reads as TGCGCCAGCAGCTTGGGGTACAGGGGGTTGAACACTGAAGCTTTCTTT. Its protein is CASSLGYRGLNTEAFF. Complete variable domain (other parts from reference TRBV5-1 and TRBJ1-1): KAGVTQTPRYLIKTRGQQVTLSCSPISGHRSVSWYQQTPGQGLQFLFEYFSETQRNKGNFPGRFSGRQFSNSRSEMNVSTLELGDSALYLCASSLGYRGLNTEAFFGQGTRLTVV.

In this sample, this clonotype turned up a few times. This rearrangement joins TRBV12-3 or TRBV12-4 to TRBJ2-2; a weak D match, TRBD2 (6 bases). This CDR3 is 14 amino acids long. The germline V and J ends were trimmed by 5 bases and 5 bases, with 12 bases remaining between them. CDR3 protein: CASSRELPTGELFF. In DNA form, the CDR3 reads TGTGCCAGCAGTCGGGAGCTACCGACCGGGGAGCTGTTTTTT.

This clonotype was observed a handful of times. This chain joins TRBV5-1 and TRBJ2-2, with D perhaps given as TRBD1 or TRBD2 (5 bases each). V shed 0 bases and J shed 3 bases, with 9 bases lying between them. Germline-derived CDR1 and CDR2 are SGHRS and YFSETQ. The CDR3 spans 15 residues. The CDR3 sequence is CASSLGGDDTGELFF. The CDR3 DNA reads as TGCGCCAGCAGCTTGGGAGGGGATGACACCGGGGAGCTGTTTTTT.

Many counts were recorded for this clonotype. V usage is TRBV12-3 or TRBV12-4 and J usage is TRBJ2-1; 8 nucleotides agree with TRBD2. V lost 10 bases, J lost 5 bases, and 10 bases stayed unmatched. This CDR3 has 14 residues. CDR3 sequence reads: CATGGGAGDNEQFF. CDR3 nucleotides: TGTGCCACCGGCGGGGGAGCGGGGGACAATGAGCAGTTCTTC.

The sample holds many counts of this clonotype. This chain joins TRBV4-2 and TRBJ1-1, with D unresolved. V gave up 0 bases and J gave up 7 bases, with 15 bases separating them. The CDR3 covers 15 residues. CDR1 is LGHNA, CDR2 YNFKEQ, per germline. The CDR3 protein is CASSQDPDPRSEAFF. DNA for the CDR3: TGTGCCAGCAGCCAAGATCCCGACCCGAGGAGTGAAGCTTTCTTT.

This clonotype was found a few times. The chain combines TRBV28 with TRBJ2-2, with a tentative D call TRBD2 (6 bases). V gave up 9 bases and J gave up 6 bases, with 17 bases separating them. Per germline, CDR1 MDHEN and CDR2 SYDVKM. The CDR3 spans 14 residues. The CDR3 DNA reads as TGTGCCAGTTCTCTCGGAGGGTCCGCCGGGGAGCTGTTTTTT. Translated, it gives CASSLGGSAGELFF.

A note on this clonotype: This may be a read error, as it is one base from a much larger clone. Here the CDR3 reads CTSRDNSGANVLTF. CDR3 sequence (DNA): TGTACCAGCAGAGACAACTCTGGGGCCAACGTCCTGACTTTC. V is TRBV2 and J is TRBJ2-6; D gene unclear. Germline CDR1 SNHLY, CDR2 FYNNEI. This CDR3 is built from 14 residues.

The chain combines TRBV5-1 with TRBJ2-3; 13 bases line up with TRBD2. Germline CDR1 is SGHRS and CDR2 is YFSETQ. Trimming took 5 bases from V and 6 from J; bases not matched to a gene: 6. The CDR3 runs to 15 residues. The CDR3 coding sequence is TGCGCCAGCAGTCGACTAGCGGGAGGAGGGGATACGCAGTATTTT. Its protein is CASSRLAGGGDTQYF.